The table lists the clone carrying this T cell receptor delta chain with a few counts. Its target is not known. Extracted RNA was reverse transcribed into cDNA. CDR3 amplicons came from multiplex PCR with pooled V-gene forward and constant-region reverse primers. TCRdb reanalysed the multiplex PCR reads via CATT. The sample has just under 55,000 delta-chain clones, more than 15% seen once. The sorted cells were CD3+ Vdelta1+ Vdelta2- thymocytes from alphabeta-depleted thymus. Sorted Vdelta1+ thymocytes were roughly 96% to 99.6% pure. The sample originates from a study of Vδ1+ human thymocytes. Overall study results and limits: Thymic delta-chain repertoires held roughly 20% Vdelta2 sequences and few Vdelta3, despite high sort purity. Thymic TRG and TRD repertoires appeared highly polyclonal, with Gaussian CDR3 length distributions. Donors shared many TRG clonotypes but few TRD clonotypes.

From germline, CDR1 is TSWWSYY and CDR2 QGS. V gave up 0 bases and J gave up 0 bases, with 35 bases separating them. This CDR3 is 24 amino acids long. This receptor was obtained from a boy less than two years old who had congenital heart surgery. Specimen: Vdelta1+ gamma-delta thymocytes from the thymus. Subset reported: FACS-sorted CD3+ TCRalphabeta- TCRVdelta1+ TCRVdelta2- thymocytes. This rearrangement joins TRDV1 to TRDJ1; D is perhaps TRDD3 (10 bases). The CDR3 DNA follows: TGTGCTCTTGGGGAACTAGATCCCCTGCCTTCCTACATGATTACTGGGGGATACACCGATAAACTCATCTTT. Protein product: CALGELDPLPSYMITGGYTDKLIF.